Each of the 31 T cell receptor beta chains below was sequenced from the same sample in a study of blood T cell repertoires in COVID-19. The assay was immunoSEQ multiplex PCR, and TCRdb's table has in-frame clones only and misses some. The sample contains some 110,000 clones, 71% of which appear only once. Input material: peripheral blood. All receptors derive from a human donor with acute or convalescent COVID-19. The donor label of this sample is uncertain.

V usage is TRBV6-4 and J usage is TRBJ2-2; 8 bases match TRBD2. V shed 2 bases, J shed 3 bases, and the junction held 5 bases outside the gene matches. The germline gives CDR1 MRHNA, CDR2 SNTAGT. The CDR3 is 16 amino acids. For the CDR3, the DNA is TGTGCCAGCAGTGACAGAGCGGGGGCTGACACCGGGGAGCTGTTTTTT. Protein product: CASSDRAGADTGELFF.

This clone is judged medium-sized. This rearrangement joins TRBV18 to TRBJ1-6; TRBD1 matches 12 bases. The junction had 11 bases not matched to a gene; V was cut back by 4 bases and J by 10 bases. CDR1 is KGHSH, CDR2 LQKENI, per germline. The CDR3 sequence is 17 residues long. The CDR3 nucleotides read TGTGCCAGCTCACGCGACCCCCCGGGACAGGGGGCCTCACCCCTCCACTTT. It translates to CASSRDPPGQGASPLHF.

The V and J genes are TRBV18 and TRBJ2-7, with 9 bases that match TRBD1. Trimming at V came to 5 bases and at J to 5 bases, leaving 7 bases not matched to a gene. This CDR3 region has 14 residues. The germline V gene has CDR1 KGHSH and CDR2 LQKENI. In DNA, the CDR3 is TGTGCCAGCTCAACAAAGGGGACAGGGAACGAGCAGTACTTC. It codes for CASSTKGTGNEQYF.

This clone came up once. The rearrangement joins TRBV12-3 or TRBV12-4 to TRBJ1-6; D gene uncertain. This CDR3 contains 12 residues. Trimming pared 3 bases from V and 9 bases from J, leaving 6 bases between. CDR3 coding DNA: TGTGCCAGCAGTTTTATTAGTTCACCCCTCCACTTT. Translation: CASSFISSPLHF.

This chain links TRBV28 with TRBJ2-3; TRBD2 matches 9 bases. This CDR3 region has 14 residues. Unmatched junction bases numbered 5, after V lost 6 bases and J lost 4 bases. The germline CDR1 and CDR2 sequences are MDHEN and SYDVKM. CDR3 sequence (DNA): TGTGCCAGCAGCCGGGCGGGGGGGCCAGATACGCAGTATTTT. Translating it yields CASSRAGGPDTQYF. Supplemented by reference TRBV28 and TRBJ2-3, the full variable domain reads DVKVTQSSRYLVKRTGEKVFLECVQDMDHENMFWYRQDPGLGLRLIYFSYDVKMKEKGDIPEGYSVSREKKERFSLILESASTNQTSMYLCASSRAGGPDTQYFGPGTRLTVL.

The CDR3 bases are TGTGCCATCAGTGTACGGACAGGCGGAGGGACCTACGAGCAGTACTTC. Protein product: CAISVRTGGGTYEQYF. The chain uses TRBV10-3 and TRBJ2-7; weak D call: TRBD1 (7 bases). Germline-derived CDR1 and CDR2 are ENHRY and SYGVKD. This CDR3 spans 16 amino acids. The V and J ends lost 4 bases and 2 bases respectively, with 18 bases between them.

The J gene is TRBJ1-5, the V gene TRBV29-1, with D possibly being TRBD1 (5 bases). This CDR3 comprises 11 residues. Germline CDR1 SQVTM, CDR2 ANQGSEA. Trimming stripped 7 bases from V and 7 bases from J, with 11 bases between. CDR3 DNA sequence: TGCAGCGCCGCAGGGCCCCAGCCCCAGCATTTT. Translation: CSAAGPQPQHF.

V gene TRBV18 combines with J gene TRBJ2-3, with 9 nucleotides matching TRBD2. V was clipped by 2 bases and J by 2 bases; unmatched bases: 5. There are 16 residues in the CDR3. Germline V gene sequence: CDR1 KGHSH, CDR2 LQKENI. DNA of the CDR3: TGTGCCAGCTCACCAGTGACTAGCGGTCTCACAGATACGCAGTATTTT. It yields the protein CASSPVTSGLTDTQYF.

The table lists this clone with a few counts. V is TRBV18 and J is TRBJ1-1; the D is unclear. V was trimmed by 3 bases and J by 4 bases, leaving 12 bases between them. The CDR3 has 14 residues. CDR1 and CDR2 (germline): KGHSH, LQKENI. In DNA form, the CDR3 reads TGTGCCAGCTCACCCATAGAGAGTGGCACTGAAGCTTTCTTT. Amino acid sequence: CASSPIESGTEAFF.

This clone showed up many times. The chain has TRBV3-1 (or the pseudogene TRBV3-2) and TRBJ2-3, with TRBD2 matching 7 bases. V lost 4 bases to trimming and J lost 14 bases; unmatched junction nucleotides: 9. CDR3 size: 12 residues. In germline, CDR1 is LGHDT, CDR2 YNNKEL (reference sequence). In nucleotides, the CDR3 is TGTGCCAGCAGCCCCCAGCGGGATGGGAGGTATTTT. As protein: CASSPQRDGRYF.

V gene TRBV28 combines with J gene TRBJ1-2, with a tentative D call TRBD1 (6 bases). CDR1 and CDR2 (germline): MDHEN, SYDVKM. There are 15 residues in the CDR3. The germline V and J ends were trimmed by 3 bases and 6 bases, with 17 bases remaining between them. The CDR3 is CASSFRTVRPNGYTF. The CDR3 DNA follows: TGTGCCAGCAGTTTCCGGACAGTTCGACCAAATGGCTACACCTTC.

The CDR3: CASSRTGYEQYF. In nucleotides, the CDR3 is TGTGCCAGCAGTCGGACAGGGTACGAGCAGTACTTC. This chain links TRBV6-5 with TRBJ2-7; 8 nucleotides agree with TRBD1. The V gene's germline CDR1 is MNHEY and CDR2 SVGAGI. After removal of 5 bases from V and 4 bases from J, the junction contained 1 base not matched to a gene. CDR3 length equals 12 residues.

This chain uses TRBV29-1 with TRBJ1-2; weak D call: TRBD1 (6 bases). Germline V lookup: CDR1 SQVTM, CDR2 ANQGSEA. Trimming removed 4 bases at V and 3 bases at J, with 9 bases between. The CDR3 extends over 12 amino acids. CDR3 in amino acids: CSVVQGHYGYTF. The CDR3 bases are TGCAGCGTTGTACAGGGCCACTATGGCTACACCTTC.

CDR3 sequence: CASTGQGFGNYGYTF. CDR3 nucleotides: TGCGCCAGCACGGGACAGGGTTTCGGCAACTATGGCTACACCTTC. The chain links TRBV5-1 to TRBJ1-2; 9 bases agree with TRBD1. Germline assignment: CDR1 SGHRS and CDR2 YFSETQ. The ends lost 6 bases at V and 2 bases at J; junction bases unmatched: 8. The CDR3 is 15 amino acids. Together with reference TRBV5-1 and TRBJ1-2, the CDR3 gives the full variable domain: KAGVTQTPRYLIKTRGQQVTLSCSPISGHRSVSWYQQTPGQGLQFLFEYFSETQRNKGNFPGRFSGRQFSNSRSEMNVSTLELGDSALYLCASTGQGFGNYGYTFGSGTRLTVV.

The V call is TRBV30, the J call TRBJ2-2; 8 nucleotides line up with TRBD1. Germline lookup yields CDR1 GTSNPN and CDR2 SVGIG (reference sequence). V lost 4 bases, J lost 5 bases, and 6 bases stayed unmatched. The CDR3 covers 14 residues. The CDR3 sequence is CAWTATGVTGELFF. CDR3 sequence (DNA): TGTGCCTGGACTGCGACAGGGGTTACCGGGGAGCTGTTTTTT. The whole variable domain, filled in from reference TRBV30 and TRBJ2-2, reads SQTIHQWPATLVQPVGSPLSLECTVEGTSNPNLYWYRQAAGRGLQLLFYSVGIGQISSEVPQNLSASRPQDRQFILSSKKLLLSDSGFYLCAWTATGVTGELFFGEGSRLTVL.

The V gene is TRBV2, the J gene TRBJ2-7, with TRBD1 matching over 9 bases. The germline CDR1 and CDR2 sequences are SNHLY and FYNNEI. The CDR3 covers 17 residues. Trimming cost V 4 bases and J 0 bases; bases outside gene matches: 10. The CDR3, as DNA: TGTGCCAGCAGTGGAGGCCTTGGGGGACAGGGCTCCTACGAGCAGTACTTC. Translation: CASSGGLGGQGSYEQYF.

CDR3 coding DNA: TGCGCCAGCAGCTACGGACAGGGCGGGGGAGAGGGCGGCTATGGCTACACCTTC. It translates to CASSYGQGGGEGGYGYTF. V gene TRBV5-1 combines with J gene TRBJ1-2, with 8 bases matching TRBD1. After removal of 3 bases from V and 4 bases from J, the junction contained 17 bases not matched to a gene. The CDR3 totals 18 residues. Per the germline V gene, CDR1 is SGHRS and CDR2 is YFSETQ. Filled out from reference TRBV5-1 and TRBJ1-2, the complete variable domain reads KAGVTQTPRYLIKTRGQQVTLSCSPISGHRSVSWYQQTPGQGLQFLFEYFSETQRNKGNFPGRFSGRQFSNSRSEMNVSTLELGDSALYLCASSYGQGGGEGGYGYTFGSGTRLTVV.

This clone was seen a single time. This chain links TRBV19 with TRBJ2-3, with 8 bases aligning to TRBD2. CDR3 length: 15 residues. Germline assignment: CDR1 LNHDA and CDR2 SQIVND (reference sequence). V lost 4 bases to trimming and J lost 3 bases; unmatched junction nucleotides: 6. CDR3 sequence (DNA): TGTGCCAGTAGTAGGGCATCGGGGGGGACAGATACGCAGTATTTT. Protein sequence: CASSRASGGTDTQYF.

J is TRBJ1-2 and V is TRBV30, with D possibly being TRBD1 (5 bases). CDR3 size: 15 residues. Germline CDR1 and CDR2: GTSNPN and SVGIG (reference sequence). Trimming left V 0 bases short and J 7 bases short, with 18 bases between. CDR3 protein: CAWSVTPGGEVGYTF. In DNA form, the CDR3 reads TGTGCCTGGAGTGTTACCCCGGGGGGTGAGGTTGGCTACACCTTC.

This clone was observed many times. The chain has TRBV7-2 and TRBJ1-4; TRBD1 is a possible D gene (6 bases). The CDR3 length is 16 residues. Germline lookup yields CDR1 SGHTA and CDR2 FQGNSA. V shed 5 bases and J shed 0 bases, with 13 bases lying between them. CDR3 region: CASSTRTASTNEKLFF. For the CDR3, the DNA is TGTGCCAGCAGCACAAGGACAGCCTCAACTAATGAAAAACTGTTTTTT.

The chain recombines TRBV10-2 with TRBJ2-7; TRBD1 might be the D (6 bases). Germline V lookup: CDR1 WSHSY, CDR2 SAAADI. There are 14 residues in the CDR3. The germline V and J ends were trimmed by 8 bases and 1 base, with 15 bases remaining between them. The CDR3 DNA reads TGCGCCAGCGCGACAGGTTTTGGGTCCTACGAGCAGTACTTC. This encodes CASATGFGSYEQYF.

V and J are TRBV4-1 and TRBJ1-2; D possibly corresponds to TRBD1 (5 bases). The CDR3 runs to 14 residues. V was clipped by 1 base and J by 9 bases, with 15 bases between them. Germline loops: CDR1 MGHRA, CDR2 YSYEKL. DNA for the CDR3: TGCGCCAGCAGCCAAGCAGGGATGAGAGGTAGCTACACCTTC. It encodes CASSQAGMRGSYTF.

This sequence joins TRBV2 and TRBJ1-2; TRBD1 might be the D (5 bases). Germline V gene sequence: CDR1 SNHLY, CDR2 FYNNEI. This CDR3 is 13 amino acids long. Trimming shortened V by 2 bases and J by 6 bases, and 10 bases separated the two germline ends. CDR3 loop: CASSERGINGYTF. The CDR3 DNA is TGTGCCAGCAGTGAAAGGGGAATCAATGGCTACACCTTC. Together with reference TRBV2 and TRBJ1-2, the CDR3 gives the full variable domain: EPEVTQTPSHQVTQMGQEVILRCVPISNHLYFYWYRQILGQKVEFLVSFYNNEISEKSEIFDDQFSVERPDGSNFTLKIRSTKLEDSAMYFCASSERGINGYTFGSGTRLTVV.

This chain connects TRBV28 to TRBJ2-4; 7 nucleotides match TRBD1. The CDR3 totals 13 residues. Germline V CDR1 and CDR2: MDHEN, SYDVKM. The trim removed 9 bases at V and 0 bases at J, leaving 2 bases unmatched. The CDR3 nucleotides are TGTGCCAGAACAGGGGAAGCCAAAAACATTCAGTACTTC. It yields the protein CARTGEAKNIQYF.

The rearrangement links TRBV7-2 to TRBJ2-2, with TRBD1 matching 7 bases. J was trimmed by 3 bases and V by 5 bases; bases with no gene match: 3. This CDR3 spans 14 amino acids. Germline-derived CDR1 and CDR2 are SGHTA and FQGNSA. CDR3 amino acids: CASSRGTDTGELFF. In DNA, the CDR3 is TGTGCCAGCAGCCGTGGGACAGACACCGGGGAGCTGTTTTTT. Full variable domain (outside the CDR3, taken from reference TRBV7-2 and TRBJ2-2): GAGVSQSPSNKVTEKGKDVELRCDPISGHTALYWYRQSLGQGLEFLIYFQGNSAPDKSGLPSDRFSAERTGGSVSTLTIQRTQQEDSAVYLCASSRGTDTGELFFGEGSRLTVL.

V is TRBV19 and J is TRBJ1-3; D is unclear. Trimming took 1 base from V and 3 from J, leaving 7 bases between them. Germline V gene lookup returns CDR1 LNHDA and CDR2 SQIVND (reference sequence). The CDR3 has 14 residues. The CDR3 protein is CASSIVGSGNTIYF. CDR3 DNA sequence: TGTGCCAGTAGTATAGTGGGGAGTGGAAACACCATATATTTT.

The rearrangement uses TRBV19 and TRBJ1-1; D might be TRBD1 (5 bases). Germline assignment: CDR1 LNHDA and CDR2 SQIVND (reference sequence). Trimming removed 4 bases from V and 2 bases from J, with 14 bases in between. This CDR3 contains 15 residues. Here the CDR3 DNA reads TGTGCCAGTAGTAGGGAACGACAGAGTAACACTGAAGCTTTCTTT. This sequence encodes CASSRERQSNTEAFF. Full variable domain (rest looked up from reference TRBV19 and TRBJ1-1): DGGITQSPKYLFRKEGQNVTLSCEQNLNHDAMYWYRQDPGQGLRLIYYSQIVNDFQKGDIAEGYSVSREKKESFPLTVTSAQKNPTAFYLCASSRERQSNTEAFFGQGTRLTVV.

The chain is built from TRBV13 and TRBJ1-3; 10 nucleotides align to TRBD1. There are 15 residues in the CDR3. The germline gives CDR1 PRHDT, CDR2 FYEKMQ (reference sequence). The V and J ends lost 5 bases and 4 bases, in that order; junction bases with no gene match: 5. CDR3 protein: CASSIDRGHGNTIYF. CDR3 sequence (DNA): TGTGCCAGCAGCATAGACAGGGGGCACGGAAACACCATATATTTT.

This clone was seen a few times. The chain carries TRBV7-2 and TRBJ2-3, with TRBD1 identical over 10 bases. The CDR3 length is 19 residues. V shed 4 bases and J 9 bases; nucleotides not matched to a gene: 22. Germline V gives CDR1 SGHTA, CDR2 FQGNSA. The CDR3 sequence: CASSSRTGGGRGGRWTQYF. CDR3 nucleotide sequence: TGTGCCAGCAGCTCACGGACAGGGGGTGGACGGGGAGGGCGTTGGACGCAGTATTTT. The entire variable domain, with the rest obtained from reference TRBV7-2 and TRBJ2-3, is as follows: GAGVSQSPSNKVTEKGKDVELRCDPISGHTALYWYRQSLGQGLEFLIYFQGNSAPDKSGLPSDRFSAERTGGSVSTLTIQRTQQEDSAVYLCASSSRTGGGRGGRWTQYFGPGTRLTVL.

In this sample, this clone turned up many times. The CDR3 DNA follows: TGTGCCAGCCCCCCGGAAGGGGGGGGGATTATAGATACGCAGTATTTT. It encodes CASPPEGGGIIDTQYF. The chain combines TRBV7-9 with TRBJ2-3, with D possibly being TRBD2 (7 bases). There are 16 residues in the CDR3. Germline values: CDR1 SEHNR, CDR2 FQNEAQ (reference sequence). Trimming shortened V by 8 bases and J by 5 bases, and 23 bases separated the two germline ends.

This chain connects TRBV5-1 to TRBJ2-2, with 11 bases matching TRBD2. CDR3 length: 15 amino acids. Per the germline V gene, CDR1 is SGHRS and CDR2 is YFSETQ. The trim removed 4 bases at V and 4 bases at J, leaving 3 bases unmatched. The CDR3 nucleotides are TGCGCCAGCAGCGATAGCGGGGGGGCCACCGGGGAGCTGTTTTTT. Translating gives CASSDSGGATGELFF.